The 16 T cell receptor beta chains in this list originate from one sample, sequenced in a study of T cell responses to AZD1222 COVID-19 vaccine. The repertoire was sequenced with immunoSEQ multiplex PCR; TCRdb's copy has only in-frame clones and lacks some. Among 120,000 or so clones listed, about 94% were seen once. Sequenced here: peripheral blood, sampled 28 days after the second AZD1222 dose. The receptors come from an adult who received the AZD1222 COVID-19 vaccine.

The CDR3 region is CASSIQAGTRAETQYF. The CDR3 DNA reads TGTGCCAGTAGTATCCAGGCCGGGACTAGGGCGGAGACCCAGTACTTC. V is TRBV19 and J is TRBJ2-5; 8 nucleotides match TRBD2. The V gene's germline CDR1 is LNHDA and CDR2 SQIVND (reference sequence). V was clipped by 3 bases and J by 5 bases; unmatched bases: 11. The CDR3 contains 16 residues.

This clone was recorded once. The chain links TRBV10-3 to TRBJ2-7; possible D gene TRBD1, 5 bases. This CDR3 contains 12 residues. The V and J ends lost 8 bases and 4 bases respectively, with 12 bases between them. CDR1 and CDR2 (germline): ENHRY, SYGVKD. As DNA, the CDR3 is TGTGCCATCGGACACTCTGAGTACGAGCAGTACTTC. This encodes CAIGHSEYEQYF.

The chain employs TRBV28 and TRBJ1-1, with 8 bases matching TRBD1. Unmatched junction bases numbered 7, after V lost 5 bases and J lost 11 bases. CDR3 length equals 12 residues. The germline gives CDR1 MDHEN, CDR2 SYDVKM. The CDR3 protein is CASSGMDRVAFF. The CDR3 nucleotides read TGTGCCAGCAGTGGCATGGACAGGGTTGCTTTCTTT.

The rearrangement uses TRBV19 and TRBJ1-4, with TRBD1 matching 9 bases. Per the germline V gene, CDR1 is LNHDA and CDR2 is SQIVND (reference sequence). The CDR3 has 16 residues. The ends lost 5 bases at V and 8 bases at J; junction bases unmatched: 12. CDR3 in DNA: TGTGCCAGTAGTGGTACAGGGGGCGCGGTAGCGGAAAAACTGTTTTTT. This codes for CASSGTGGAVAEKLFF.

This clone occurred once. The rearrangement links TRBV18 to TRBJ2-2; the D gene is possibly TRBD2 (6 bases). The CDR3 runs 16 residues. The germline V gene encodes CDR1 KGHSH and CDR2 LQKENI. The germline V and J ends were trimmed by 0 bases and 4 bases, with 12 bases remaining between them. The CDR3 here is CASSPPGGVGTGELFF. In nucleotides, the CDR3 is TGTGCCAGCTCACCACCGGGAGGCGTCGGCACCGGGGAGCTGTTTTTT.

The chain recombines TRBV5-1 with TRBJ2-3; no clear D. From germline, CDR1 is SGHRS and CDR2 YFSETQ. The CDR3 covers 13 residues. V was clipped by 0 bases and J by 4 bases, with 6 bases between them. The CDR3 DNA follows: TGCGCCAGCAGCTTGGAACCCGCAGATACGCAGTATTTT. Protein sequence: CASSLEPADTQYF. The full variable domain, rest sourced from reference TRBV5-1 and TRBJ2-3, is KAGVTQTPRYLIKTRGQQVTLSCSPISGHRSVSWYQQTPGQGLQFLFEYFSETQRNKGNFPGRFSGRQFSNSRSEMNVSTLELGDSALYLCASSLEPADTQYFGPGTRLTVL.

The CDR3 protein is CASRDGMGGYTF. The DNA of the CDR3 is TGTGCCAGCAGGGACGGGATGGGAGGCTACACCTTC. The V and J genes are TRBV2 and TRBJ1-2; no clear D gene. CDR3 size: 12 residues. The V gene lost 6 bases and the J gene lost 8 bases, with 13 bases spanning the gap. The germline gives CDR1 SNHLY, CDR2 FYNNEI.

Remarks on this clone: Compared with germline, one end of the junction differs, possibly owing to a read error. J is TRBJ2-3 and V is TRBV6-1; 7 nucleotides agree with TRBD1. The length of the CDR3 is 13 residues. The germline V gene has CDR1 MNHNS and CDR2 SASEGT. CDR3 protein: CASSQATGNTQYF. CDR3 nucleotide sequence: TGTGCCAGCAGTCAAGCGACAGGGAATACGCAGTATTTT.

The rearrangement uses TRBV6-5 and TRBJ2-7; TRBD2 matches at 10 bases. Germline V gene data show CDR1 as MNHEY and CDR2 as SVGAGI. J was trimmed by 3 bases and V by 8 bases; bases with no gene match: 7. CDR3 length: 14 amino acids. This chain's CDR3 is CASGRTSGVYEQYF. The CDR3 nucleotides read TGTGCCAGCGGACGGACTAGCGGAGTCTACGAGCAGTACTTC.

This clone was picked up one time. The V gene is TRBV25-1, the J gene TRBJ1-1, with D tentatively TRBD1 (6 bases). This CDR3 has 11 amino acids. Germline V gene lookup returns CDR1 MGHDK and CDR2 SYGVNS. Trimming shortened V by 8 bases and J by 8 bases, and 12 bases separated the two germline ends. The CDR3 sequence: CASGQGREAFF. The CDR3 bases are TGTGCCAGCGGTCAGGGGAGGGAAGCTTTCTTT.

The V and J genes are TRBV11-2 and TRBJ2-4; D might be TRBD2 (5 bases). V shed 5 bases and J shed 2 bases, with 16 bases lying between them. The CDR3 loop spans 16 amino acids. Germline V gene data show CDR1 as SGHAT and CDR2 as FQNNGV. The DNA for the CDR3 is TGTGCCAGCAGCCTACTCGGAGGTAGATCCAAAAACATTCAGTACTTC. This translates into CASSLLGGRSKNIQYF.

The V call is TRBV25-1, the J call TRBJ1-1; D unclear. Deletions cut 7 bases from V and 1 base from J, with 13 bases between. Germline V gives CDR1 MGHDK, CDR2 SYGVNS. The CDR3 is 14 amino acids. The CDR3 DNA reads TGTGCCAGCAAGGGTCTGACGACGAACACTGAAGCTTTCTTT. Amino acid sequence: CASKGLTTNTEAFF.

The V and J genes are TRBV5-1 and TRBJ1-1, with D hard to call. Trimming removed 3 bases from V and 5 bases from J, with 11 bases in between. CDR1 is SGHRS, CDR2 YFSETQ, per germline. The CDR3 has 13 amino acids. The CDR3 DNA follows: TGCGCCAGCAGCTCAGTAGGGAGAACTGAAGCTTTCTTT. It codes for CASSSVGRTEAFF. The full variable domain, with the rest looked up from reference TRBV5-1 and TRBJ1-1, is KAGVTQTPRYLIKTRGQQVTLSCSPISGHRSVSWYQQTPGQGLQFLFEYFSETQRNKGNFPGRFSGRQFSNSRSEMNVSTLELGDSALYLCASSSVGRTEAFFGQGTRLTVV.

The V and J genes are TRBV6-5 and TRBJ1-2, with a tentative D call TRBD1 (5 bases). The V and J ends lost 6 bases and 4 bases respectively, with 12 bases between them. From germline, CDR1 is MNHEY and CDR2 SVGAGI. There are 13 residues in the CDR3. The CDR3 nucleotides are TGTGCCAGCAGCCCCGGGACCCGCTATGGCTACACCTTC. It codes for CASSPGTRYGYTF.

This clone was recorded only once. The chain employs TRBV2 and TRBJ2-3, with D uncertain. CDR3 length equals 14 residues. Germline CDR1 is SNHLY and CDR2 is FYNNEI. The V and J ends lost 5 bases and 2 bases respectively, with 11 bases between them. CDR3: CASSNKPYTDTQYF. The DNA for the CDR3 is TGTGCCAGCAGTAACAAACCCTACACAGATACGCAGTATTTT. The full variable domain, completed using reference TRBV2 and TRBJ2-3, is EPEVTQTPSHQVTQMGQEVILRCVPISNHLYFYWYRQILGQKVEFLVSFYNNEISEKSEIFDDQFSVERPDGSNFTLKIRSTKLEDSAMYFCASSNKPYTDTQYFGPGTRLTVL.

The chain has TRBV18 and TRBJ2-2; the D gene is possibly TRBD2 (5 bases). Germline CDR1 reads KGHSH; CDR2 reads LQKENI. Trimming shortened V by 2 bases and J by 6 bases, and 10 bases separated the two germline ends. The CDR3 covers 14 residues. Here the CDR3 reads CASSPAHGAGELFF. The CDR3 nucleotides are TGTGCCAGCTCACCAGCCCACGGGGCCGGGGAGCTGTTTTTT.